The entry below gives a single T cell receptor (beta chain) sequence along with its context. Its antigen remains unknown. V was pared by 3 bases and J by 4 bases, with 9 bases of the junction left unmatched. Germline values: CDR1 SGHTA, CDR2 FQGNSA. There are 15 residues in the CDR3. The data were produced by immunoSEQ multiplex PCR, yet TCRdb's version contains in-frame clones alone and is incomplete. This sample yields roughly 38,000 clones, of which about nine tenths are seen a single time; roughly 2.7% belongs to the top ten. The data belong to a study of T cells in localized non-small cell lung cancer. Study conclusions and caveats: Peak T cell clonality was found in uninvolved adjacent lung, exceeding tumor. Increased T cell density in blood showed an association with longer overall survival. For the top 100 tumor clones, a median about 62 also appeared in adjacent lung. A single tumor region was sequenced, leaving heterogeneity possible.

The sequence came from a female donor over 55 with stage I squamous cell lung carcinoma. Here the sequenced sample was peripheral blood, taken before any cancer treatment. The rearrangement uses TRBV7-2 and TRBJ2-7, with 7 bases lining up with TRBD1. CDR3 region: CASSLADRDLYEQYF. In DNA, the CDR3 is TGTGCCAGCAGCTTGGCCGACAGGGACCTTTACGAGCAGTACTTC.